A selection of T cell receptor beta chains follows, all from one sample in a study of T cell responses to AZD1222 COVID-19 vaccine. TCRdb keeps only in-frame clones here, not all; method: immunoSEQ multiplex PCR. The table has over 100,000 clones, approximately 91% seen once. Material: peripheral blood, obtained on day 0 of MenACWY control vaccination. These receptors were obtained from an adult in good health. The CDR3 runs from the conserved cysteine through the conserved F or W. A D gene is named only where the DNA matches it firmly. The listing skips clone size in some rows; elsewhere it reads once, few, many or a size class.

d_call j_call clone_size v_call cdr3_nt cdr3_aa
NA TRBJ1-4 NA TRBV5-1 TGCGCCAGCAGCCAGGACGCAACTAATGAAAAACTGTTTTTT CASSQDATNEKLFF
NA TRBJ2-6 once TRBV5-4 TGTGCCAGCAGCGCAGGGGGGGGCCTTGGGGCCAACGTCCTGACTTTC CASSAGGGLGANVLTF
NA TRBJ1-6 NA TRBV6-1 TGTGCCAGCAGTGAAGGGCAGGGTGATAATTCACCCCTCCACTTT CASSEGQGDNSPLHF
NA TRBJ1-4 NA TRBV19 TGTGCCAGTAGTATTTCTTGGGCAACTAATGAAAAACTGTTTTTT CASSISWATNEKLFF
NA TRBJ2-7 NA TRBV27 TGTGCCAGCAGTTCCCTGGGACAAAACGGCTACGAGCAGTACTTC CASSSLGQNGYEQYF
NA TRBJ2-7 once TRBV7-9 TGTGCCAGCAGCCCGCGGCAGGGTGCCGGCGAGCAGTACTTC CASSPRQGAGEQYF
TRBD2 TRBJ2-2 NA TRBV19 TGTGCCAGTAGTATATTAGCGGGAGAAACCGGGGAGCTGTTTTTT CASSILAGETGELFF
NA TRBJ2-6 NA TRBV29-1 TGCAGCGTTAGCTACCGTGGGGCCAACGTCCTGACTTTC CSVSYRGANVLTF
NA TRBJ1-2 NA TRBV4-3 TGCGCCAGCAGCCAAACATGGGTCCAGGAAACGAACTATGGCTACACCTTC CASSQTWVQETNYGYTF
NA TRBJ1-2 NA TRBV30 TGTGCCTGGAGTGTATTAGGGTATGGCTACACCTTC CAWSVLGYGYTF
NA TRBJ1-4 NA TRBV5-6 TGTGCCAGCAGCTGGGGCACTCCAAGGGGGAAACTGTTTTTT CASSWGTPRGKLFF
NA TRBJ1-2 once TRBV28 TGTGCCAGCAGTCTGGGTGCCTATGGCTACACCTTC CASSLGAYGYTF
TRBD1 TRBJ1-2 few TRBV6-6 TGTGCCAGCAGTCCCGGACAGGGGGCAGGTGGCTACACCTTC CASSPGQGAGGYTF
NA TRBJ1-4 NA TRBV6-5 TGTGCCAGCAGTCCAGGGGTTGGTGAAAAACTGTTTTTT CASSPGVGEKLFF
TRBD2 TRBJ2-1 NA TRBV4-1 TGCGCCAGCCGGGGGGGATCGGGTGAGCAGTTCTTC CASRGGSGEQFF
NA TRBJ1-4 NA TRBV28 TGTGCCAGCAGAGGAGGGAATGAAAAACTGTTTTTT CASRGGNEKLFF